This T cell receptor beta chain was captured by sequencing in a study of shared clonotypes between healthy human individuals. Points from the study as a whole: Estimated clonotype richness was generally higher in naive than memory subsets.

With 6 bases removed from V and 8 bases from J, the gap between germline ends came to 10 bases. There are 11 residues in the CDR3. Germline assignment: CDR1 MDHEN and CDR2 SYDVKM. As to this clone: The target antigen is unknown.

An assay was performed, and its level was deep. The method was immunoSEQ multiplex PCR; TCRdb's version includes in-frame clones alone and lacks a portion of them. This table holds over a million clones, roughly 97% found once. The donors were adults (healthy and HIV-negative) with no recent acute infections or vaccinations. Splitting of CD4+ cells produced CD45RA+ naive and CD45RA-negative memory subsets. The receptor was isolated from a man aged 30 to 39 in good health. Material for sequencing was naive CD4+ T cells sorted from blood. As to subset: CD45RA+ positively selected. J is TRBJ1-2 and V is TRBV28; D is unclear. Here the CDR3 reads CASSPNTGYTF. Written as DNA, the CDR3 is TGTGCCAGCAGCCCGAATACGGGCTACACCTTC.